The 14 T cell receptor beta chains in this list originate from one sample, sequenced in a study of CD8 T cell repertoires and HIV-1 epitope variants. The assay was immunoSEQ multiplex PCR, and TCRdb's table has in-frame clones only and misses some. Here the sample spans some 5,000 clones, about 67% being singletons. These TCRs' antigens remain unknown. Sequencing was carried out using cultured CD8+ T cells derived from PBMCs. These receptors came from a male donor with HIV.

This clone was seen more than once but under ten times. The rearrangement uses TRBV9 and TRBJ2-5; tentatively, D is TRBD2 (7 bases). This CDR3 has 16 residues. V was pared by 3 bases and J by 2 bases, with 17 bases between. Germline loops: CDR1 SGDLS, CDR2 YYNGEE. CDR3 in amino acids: CASSGRGGERQETQYF. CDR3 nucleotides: TGTGCCAGCAGCGGACGAGGGGGGGAGAGACAAGAGACCCAGTACTTC.

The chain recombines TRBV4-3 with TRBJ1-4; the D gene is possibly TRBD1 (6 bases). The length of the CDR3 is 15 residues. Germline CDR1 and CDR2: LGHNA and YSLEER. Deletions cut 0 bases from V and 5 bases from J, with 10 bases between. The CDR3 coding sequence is TGCGCCAGCAGCCAAGAGCAGGGGTTAAATGAAAAACTGTTTTTT. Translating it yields CASSQEQGLNEKLFF.

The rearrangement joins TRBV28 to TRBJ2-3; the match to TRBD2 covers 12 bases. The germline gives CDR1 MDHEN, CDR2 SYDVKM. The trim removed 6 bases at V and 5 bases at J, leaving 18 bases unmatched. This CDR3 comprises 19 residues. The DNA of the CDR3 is TGTGCCAGCAGCCCCATATTAATCCGACTAGCGGGAGATGGAGATACGCAGTATTTT. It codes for CASSPILIRLAGDGDTQYF.

For the CDR3, the DNA is TGTGCCAGCAGCTTGGCCGAAATGGGTTCACCCCTCCACTTT. Its translation: CASSLAEMGSPLHF. The chain couples TRBV5-6 to TRBJ1-6, with no clear D. The CDR3 covers 14 residues. Germline V gives CDR1 SGHDT, CDR2 YYEEEE. The ends were cut back, 0 bases at V and 9 bases at J, with 10 bases in the middle.

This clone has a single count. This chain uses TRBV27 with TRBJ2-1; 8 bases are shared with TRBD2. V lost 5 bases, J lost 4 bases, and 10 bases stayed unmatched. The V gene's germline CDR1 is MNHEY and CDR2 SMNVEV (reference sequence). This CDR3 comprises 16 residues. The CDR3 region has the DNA TGTGCCAGCAGTCCACCGACTAGCGTGGGATACAATGAGCAGTTCTTC. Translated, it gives CASSPPTSVGYNEQFF.

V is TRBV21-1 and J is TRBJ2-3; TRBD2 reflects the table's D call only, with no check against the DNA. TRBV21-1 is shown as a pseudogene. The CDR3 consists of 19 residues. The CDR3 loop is CASSKVPSGRASRADTQYF. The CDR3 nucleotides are TGTGCCAGCAGCAAAGTCCCTAGCGGGAGGGCAAGTCGGGCAGATACGCAGTATTTT.

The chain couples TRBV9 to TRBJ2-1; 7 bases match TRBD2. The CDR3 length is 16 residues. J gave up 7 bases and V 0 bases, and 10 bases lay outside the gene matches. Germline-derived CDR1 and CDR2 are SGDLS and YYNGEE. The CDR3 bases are TGTGCCAGCAGCGTAGAAAATAGCCCGCGGGGGAATGAGCAGTTCTTC. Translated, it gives CASSVENSPRGNEQFF.

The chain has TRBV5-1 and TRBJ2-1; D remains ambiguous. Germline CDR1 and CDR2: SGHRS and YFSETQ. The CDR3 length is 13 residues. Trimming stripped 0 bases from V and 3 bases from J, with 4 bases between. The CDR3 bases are TGCGCCAGCAGCTTGGGTGTCTACAATGAGCAGTTCTTC. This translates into CASSLGVYNEQFF.

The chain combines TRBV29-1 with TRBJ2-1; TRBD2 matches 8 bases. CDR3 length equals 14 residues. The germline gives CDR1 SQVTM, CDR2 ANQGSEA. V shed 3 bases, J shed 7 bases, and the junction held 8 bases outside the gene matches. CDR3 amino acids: CSVEGVGLVNEQFF. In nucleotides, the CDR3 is TGCAGCGTTGAGGGGGTGGGACTAGTGAATGAGCAGTTCTTC.

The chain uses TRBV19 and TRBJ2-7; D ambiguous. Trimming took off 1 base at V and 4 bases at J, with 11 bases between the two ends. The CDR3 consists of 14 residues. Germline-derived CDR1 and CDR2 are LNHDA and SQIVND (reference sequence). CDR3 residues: CASSIVNEGYEQYF. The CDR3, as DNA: TGTGCCAGTAGTATAGTTAATGAAGGATACGAGCAGTACTTC.

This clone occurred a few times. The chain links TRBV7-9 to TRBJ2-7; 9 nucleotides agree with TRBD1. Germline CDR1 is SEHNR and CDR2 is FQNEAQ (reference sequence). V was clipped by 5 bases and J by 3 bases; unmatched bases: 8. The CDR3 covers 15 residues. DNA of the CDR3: TGTGCCAGCAGCCACGCAGGGACAGGGAGCTACGAGCAGTACTTC. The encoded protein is CASSHAGTGSYEQYF. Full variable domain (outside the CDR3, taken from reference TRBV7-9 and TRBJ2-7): DTGVSQNPRHKITKRGQNVTFRCDPISEHNRLYWYRQTLGQGPEFLTYFQNEAQLEKSRLLSDRFSAERPKGSFSTLEIQRTEQGDSAMYLCASSHAGTGSYEQYFGPGTRLTVT.

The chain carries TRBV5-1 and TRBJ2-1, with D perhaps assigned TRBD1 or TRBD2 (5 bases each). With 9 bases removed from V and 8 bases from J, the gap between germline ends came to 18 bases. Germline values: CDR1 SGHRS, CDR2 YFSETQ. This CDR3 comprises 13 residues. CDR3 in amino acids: CATDKDTGDEQFF. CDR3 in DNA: TGCGCCACGGATAAGGACACCGGGGATGAGCAGTTCTTC.

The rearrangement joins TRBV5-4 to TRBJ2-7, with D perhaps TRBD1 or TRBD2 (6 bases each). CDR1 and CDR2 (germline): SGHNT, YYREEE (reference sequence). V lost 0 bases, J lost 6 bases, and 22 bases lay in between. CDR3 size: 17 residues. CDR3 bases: TGTGCCAGCAGCTTGGAAATGGGGGGCCGGCCCAGCTCCGAGCAGTACTTC. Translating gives CASSLEMGGRPSSEQYF.

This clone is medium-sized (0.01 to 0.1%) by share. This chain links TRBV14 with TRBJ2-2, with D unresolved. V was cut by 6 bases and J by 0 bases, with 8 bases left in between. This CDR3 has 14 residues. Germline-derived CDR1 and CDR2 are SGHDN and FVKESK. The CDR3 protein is CASRLEANTGELFF. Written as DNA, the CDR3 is TGTGCCAGCAGGCTAGAAGCGAACACCGGGGAGCTGTTTTTT. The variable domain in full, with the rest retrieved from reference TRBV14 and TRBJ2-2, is EAGVTQFPSHSVIEKGQTVTLRCDPISGHDNLYWYRRVMGKEIKFLLHFVKESKQDESGMPNNRFLAERTGGTYSTLKVQPAELEDSGVYFCASRLEANTGELFFGEGSRLTVL.